This is a list of T cell receptor beta chains from one sample in a study of metastatic and nonmetastatic thyroid tumors. TCRdb re-called clones from the PCR reads using MiXCR. The data show about 92,000 clones, more than 13% seen once. The sequenced sample consisted of blood. These receptors were collected from a female donor with papillary thyroid cancer or a benign thyroid nodule (not recorded which). Some clones in this sample may be carry-over from other donors' samples. CDR3s include the opening cysteine and the closing phenylalanine or tryptophan. A D gene is named only where the DNA matches it firmly. Part of the rows lack a size; the others show once, few, many or a class for expanded clones.

TRBJ2-1 | TRBV5-1 | - | - | CASSFTGSSYNEQFF | TGCGCCAGCAGCTTTACAGGGAGCTCCTACAATGAGCAGTTCTTC
TRBJ1-3 | TRBV7-9 | many | TRBD1 | CASSRDRGTIYF | TGTGCCAGCAGCAGGGACAGGGGCACCATATATTTT
TRBJ2-7 | TRBV28 | - | - | CASSLPPPRGEQYF | TGTGCCAGCAGTTTACCGCCCCCCAGAGGCGAGCAGTACTTC
TRBJ1-5 | TRBV19 | - | - | CASSIVRELNQPQHF | TGTGCCAGTAGTATTGTCCGCGAGCTAAATCAGCCCCAGCATTTT
TRBJ2-7 | TRBV19 | many | TRBD2 | CASSIDSGNYEQYF | TGTGCCAGTAGTATAGATAGCGGGAACTACGAGCAGTACTTC
TRBJ2-1 | TRBV7-2 | few | - | CASSSLADPNHEQFF | TGTGCCAGCAGTTCCTTAGCGGACCCCAACCATGAGCAGTTCTTC
TRBJ2-7 | TRBV6-1 | few | - | CAISVALGQYF | TGTGCCATCTCAGTGGCTTTAGGCCAGTACTTC
TRBJ2-1 | TRBV20-1 | - | - | CSALERVGITYNEQFF | TGCAGTGCTCTAGAGCGCGTGGGGATAACCTACAATGAGCAGTTCTTC
TRBJ1-6 | TRBV7-6 | many | - | CASSLVADRGNSPLHF | TGTGCCAGCAGCTTAGTCGCGGACCGCGGTAATTCACCCCTCCACTTT
TRBJ2-3 | TRBV6-2/TRBV6-3 | - | TRBD2 | CASSYGLARATDTQYF | TGTGCCAGCAGTTATGGACTAGCGCGGGCCACAGATACGCAGTATTTT
TRBJ2-1 | TRBV27 | few | - | CASSSLPRDRNANEQFF | TGTGCCAGCAGTTCCCTTCCCCGGGACCGGAACGCCAATGAGCAGTTCTTC
TRBJ1-1 | TRBV24-1 | - | TRBD1 | CATSDSGADRGPEAFF | TGTGCCACCAGTGATTCAGGGGCGGACAGGGGGCCTGAAGCTTTCTTT
TRBJ2-2 | TRBV6-2/TRBV6-3 | many | - | CASSKTGELFF | TGTGCCAGCAGCAAGACCGGGGAGCTGTTTTTT
TRBJ2-7 | TRBV18 | many | TRBD1 | CASSPPGQGYEQYF | TGTGCCAGCTCACCACCGGGACAGGGATACGAGCAGTACTTC
TRBJ2-7 | TRBV4-1 | many | - | CASSHLAGRNYEQYF | TGCGCCAGCAGCCACCTTGCGGGCCGAAACTACGAGCAGTACTTC
TRBJ2-2 | TRBV5-6 | - | - | CASSLGELRLSTGELFF | TGTGCCAGCAGCTTGGGGGAGCTCCGGCTGAGCACCGGGGAGCTGTTTTTT
TRBJ2-1 | TRBV4-1 | many | TRBD2 | CASSQVVTYGGNEQFF | TGCGCCAGCAGCCAAGTAGTAACCTACGGGGGGAATGAGCAGTTCTTC
TRBJ2-3 | TRBV5-1 | - | - | CASTSGEYTDTQYF | TGCGCCAGCACTAGTGGGGAATACACAGATACGCAGTATTTT
TRBJ2-3 | TRBV2 | many | - | CASRERTDTQYF | TGTGCCAGCAGGGAGCGCACAGATACGCAGTATTTT
TRBJ1-2 | TRBV28 | many | - | CASSLSGGGDRYREDYTF | TGTGCCAGCAGTTTATCCGGGGGGGGGGACCGTTATCGAGAAGACTACACCTTC
TRBJ2-4 | TRBV6-5 | many | - | CASSWDRGGQPARAKNIQYF | TGTGCCAGCAGTTGGGACCGAGGTGGACAGCCAGCCCGAGCCAAAAACATTCAGTACTTC
TRBJ2-3 | TRBV2 | many | TRBD2 | CASRASRAGVTDTQYF | TGTGCCAGCAGAGCGTCGAGAGCGGGGGTCACAGATACGCAGTATTTT
TRBJ2-3 | TRBV15 | many | TRBD1 | CATSRGWTGGADTQYF | TGTGCCACCAGCAGAGGTTGGACAGGGGGGGCAGATACGCAGTATTTT
TRBJ1-2 | TRBV6-1 | many | - | CASSRDGGIGGYTF | TGTGCCAGCAGTAGGGACGGAGGGATCGGCGGCTACACCTTC
TRBJ1-1 | TRBV30 | many | - | CARNLPKGPANTEAFF | TGTGCCCGGAACCTGCCCAAGGGACCCGCGAACACTGAAGCTTTCTTT
TRBJ2-7 | TRBV11-2 | many | - | CASSHLGLSTPYEQYF | TGTGCCAGCAGCCACTTAGGGCTGTCTACGCCTTACGAGCAGTACTTC
TRBJ2-7 | TRBV12-3/TRBV12-4 | many | TRBD1 | CASSLDRGDSYEQYF | TGTGCCAGCAGTTTAGACAGGGGGGATTCTTACGAGCAGTACTTC